The rows below give T cell receptor beta chains drawn from one sample of a study of blood T cell repertoires in COVID-19. Measured with immunoSEQ multiplex PCR; TCRdb has only the in-frame clones, and not every one. In the table there are approximately 300,000 clones, 92% of which are singletons. The sequenced material came from PBMCs or T cells enriched from blood (not recorded which). The receptors here all came from a woman in her 30s who had recovered from COVID-19. The CDR3 runs from the conserved cysteine through the conserved F or W. D genes are given only for firm matches. Rows may omit the clone size; those that give it use once, few, many or a size class.

CDR3nt,CDR3aa,d_gene,j_gene,v_gene,abundance
TGTGCCTGGAGGGGTGTTCGTGACAGGGATCAGGTCAGGAACTATGGCTACACCTTC,CAWRGVRDRDQVRNYGYTF,TRBD1,TRBJ1-2,TRBV30,.
TGTGCCAGCAGTTACTTGGCCGGCAATCAGCCCCAGCATTTT,CASSYLAGNQPQHF,.,TRBJ1-5,TRBV6-5,.
TGTGCCAGTAGCCCTTTTGCGGGAGGAAGGTACAATGAGCAGTTCTTC,CASSPFAGGRYNEQFF,TRBD2,TRBJ2-1,TRBV19,.
TGTGCCAGCAAGAGACAGGGAGAGCAGTACTTC,CASKRQGEQYF,TRBD1,TRBJ2-7,TRBV6-5,.
TGTGCCAGCAGTTCCCGACAGGGGGAGAGGGCTTTCTTT,CASSSRQGERAFF,TRBD1,TRBJ1-1,TRBV12-3/TRBV12-4,.
TGTGCCACCCAGGGTGGATTGGTTTCCACAGATACGCAGTATTTT,CATQGGLVSTDTQYF,.,TRBJ2-3,TRBV7-2,.
TGTGCCAGCAGCAAAGGGCCGCAGACTACCGGGGAGCTGTTTTTT,CASSKGPQTTGELFF,.,TRBJ2-2,TRBV21-1,.
TGTGCCAGCAGCCAAGTTTCAGGGGTCGGTGAAAAACTGTTTTTT,CASSQVSGVGEKLFF,.,TRBJ1-4,TRBV4-2,.
TGTGCCAGCAGCTTAGCAGGGGGACAAGAGACCCAGTACTTC,CASSLAGGQETQYF,TRBD1,TRBJ2-5,TRBV5-4,.
TGTGCCAGCAGCCAGCCTGACAGGGGCTCCTACGAGCAGTACTTC,CASSQPDRGSYEQYF,TRBD1,TRBJ2-7,TRBV7-2,.
TGCGCCAGCAGCCAAGATTGGCGGGGGAGGGCAACTAATGAAAAACTGTTTTTT,CASSQDWRGRATNEKLFF,.,TRBJ1-4,TRBV4-1,.
TGCGCCAGCAGCCAAGGCACGGGAGAGCTTCCCCCCAATGAGCAGTTCTTC,CASSQGTGELPPNEQFF,.,TRBJ2-1,TRBV4-3,.
TGTGCCAGCAGTGAACAGATACAAGAGACCCAGTACTTC,CASSEQIQETQYF,.,TRBJ2-5,TRBV2,.
TGTGCCAGCAGCGTGATAGACGAGCAGTACTTC,CASSVIDEQYF,.,TRBJ2-7,TRBV11-2,few
TGTGCCAGCTCACCTGGACTAGGTTCCACAGATACGCAGTATTTT,CASSPGLGSTDTQYF,TRBD2,TRBJ2-3,TRBV18,.
TGTGCCAGCAGTGAGGGAAGCTCCTACAATGAGCAGTTCTTC,CASSEGSSYNEQFF,.,TRBJ2-1,TRBV27,.
TGTGCCAGCAGCCTAGGGGGGGGCTATTCTACCTACAATGAGCAGTTCTTC,CASSLGGGYSTYNEQFF,.,TRBJ2-1,TRBV3-1/TRBV3-2,.
TGTGCCAGACAGGGGGGACCTTCTGGGGCCAACGTCCTGACTTTC,CARQGGPSGANVLTF,TRBD1,TRBJ2-6,TRBV2,.
TGTGCCAGCAGCTCCCCGACAGACCGAGCAACCCAGTACTTC,CASSSPTDRATQYF,.,TRBJ2-5,TRBV5-4,.
TGTGCCAGCAGCCCACCGACAGGGGCGAACTATGGCTACACCTTC,CASSPPTGANYGYTF,TRBD1,TRBJ1-2,TRBV5-8,.
TGTGCCAGCGCATATGCGGGAGTAACAGATACGCAGTATTTT,CASAYAGVTDTQYF,TRBD2,TRBJ2-3,TRBV7-2,.
TGTGCCAGCAGCCAAGACGCGGGAGTCTACACAGATACGCAGTATTTT,CASSQDAGVYTDTQYF,TRBD2,TRBJ2-3,TRBV4-2,once
TGCGCCAGCAGCTTGTCGAGCTCTGGGGCCAACGTCCTGACTTTC,CASSLSSSGANVLTF,.,TRBJ2-6,TRBV5-1,.
TGTGCCAGCAGTGAAGGGACAGGGGCTGAAAAACTGTTTTTT,CASSEGTGAEKLFF,TRBD1,TRBJ1-4,TRBV2,.
TGTGCCAGCAGCTTTTCCGGGACTCGGAGAGAGACCCAGTACTTC,CASSFSGTRRETQYF,.,TRBJ2-5,TRBV11-1,.
TGTGCCAGCAGCAGGGCCTTCGGACAGGGATGGTATGACACTGAAGCTTTCTTT,CASSRAFGQGWYDTEAFF,.,TRBJ1-1,TRBV21-1,.
TGCAGCGTTGTGGCAGGGGCGTACCAAGAGACCCAGTACTTC,CSVVAGAYQETQYF,.,TRBJ2-5,TRBV29-1,.
TGTGCCAGCAGTTTATCGAGGACGGGGGGCGGTGAGACCCAGTACTTC,CASSLSRTGGGETQYF,.,TRBJ2-5,TRBV27,.
TGTGCCAGCAGCTTGAGGGAGACCTACGAGCAGTACTTC,CASSLRETYEQYF,.,TRBJ2-7,TRBV5-4,.
TGTGCCAGCAGCGTGGCAGGGGGCAGGTACGAGCAGTACTTC,CASSVAGGRYEQYF,TRBD1,TRBJ2-7,TRBV9,.
TGTGCCAGCACCACCGAGGGAGCTCCCTATGGCTACACCTTC,CASTTEGAPYGYTF,.,TRBJ1-2,TRBV6-6,.
TGCGCCAGCAGCCAAGATAGGTGGCAGGCCAAGGTAGGCTCTGGAAACACCATATATTTT,CASSQDRWQAKVGSGNTIYF,.,TRBJ1-3,TRBV4-3,.
TGTGCCATCAGTGAGAAAAGCGGGACCTCCTACGAGCAGTACTTC,CAISEKSGTSYEQYF,TRBD2,TRBJ2-7,TRBV10-3,.
TGTGCCAGCAGTCCGGCCCTAGCGGGAGGACCAAGCACAGATACGCAGTATTTT,CASSPALAGGPSTDTQYF,TRBD2,TRBJ2-3,TRBV28,.
TGTGCCAGTAGTATCGGAGGGCCTAGCAATCAGCCCCAGCATTTT,CASSIGGPSNQPQHF,.,TRBJ1-5,TRBV19,.
TGTGCCAGCAGTTTAGGTGGGGAGACCAATGAAAAACTGTTTTTT,CASSLGGETNEKLFF,.,TRBJ1-4,TRBV28,.
TGTGCCAGCAGCGGTACGGCGGCAAATTCACCCCTCCACTTT,CASSGTAANSPLHF,.,TRBJ1-6,TRBV27,.
TGTGCCTGGAGTGTTGGCGGATCTAGCACAGATACGCAGTATTTT,CAWSVGGSSTDTQYF,.,TRBJ2-3,TRBV30,.
TGTGCCAGCAGTTTAAAGGGGGTCAACGAGCAGTACTTC,CASSLKGVNEQYF,.,TRBJ2-7,TRBV12-3/TRBV12-4,few
TGCGCCAGCAGCCAAGGACAGGCTAATTCACCCCTCCACTTT,CASSQGQANSPLHF,TRBD1,TRBJ1-6,TRBV5-1,.
TGCGCCAGTCGGACTAGCGGGACCTACAATGAGCAGTTCTTC,CASRTSGTYNEQFF,TRBD2,TRBJ2-1,TRBV5-1,.
TGTGCCAGCAGTTCGAGTGGGCTTGCTGAAAAACTGTTTTTT,CASSSSGLAEKLFF,.,TRBJ1-4,TRBV6-2/TRBV6-3,.
TGTGCCATCAGTGGTCAGGGGGTAGGTGAAAAACTGTTTTTT,CAISGQGVGEKLFF,TRBD1,TRBJ1-4,TRBV10-3,.
TGCGCCAGCAGCTTGTTTCAGGGTCAGACTGAAGCTTTCTTT,CASSLFQGQTEAFF,.,TRBJ1-1,TRBV5-1,.
TGTGCCAGCAGTTTATCGTTAGGGGGTGCTTATGAAGCTTTCTTT,CASSLSLGGAYEAFF,.,TRBJ1-1,TRBV28,.
TGTGCCAGCAGTGAAGAGTTTGCGGCAGGGTCAACCTACGAGCAGTACTTC,CASSEEFAAGSTYEQYF,.,TRBJ2-7,TRBV2,.
TGCAGCTTCAGGGGGCTGAACACTGAAGCTTTCTTT,CSFRGLNTEAFF,TRBD1,TRBJ1-1,TRBV29-1,.
TGTGCCAGCAGTTTGATACCACGGGATACGCAGTATTTT,CASSLIPRDTQYF,.,TRBJ2-3,TRBV27,.
TGTGCCAGTAGTAACAGGGGTGAAGAGACCCAGTACTTC,CASSNRGEETQYF,TRBD1,TRBJ2-5,TRBV19,.
TGTGCCAGCACCCCGGGACAGGGCGTCTACGAGCAGTACTTC,CASTPGQGVYEQYF,TRBD1,TRBJ2-7,TRBV28,few
TGTGCCAGCACCCTTGACAGGGGTGTTCCTGAAGCTTTCTTT,CASTLDRGVPEAFF,TRBD1,TRBJ1-1,TRBV7-9,.
TGTGCCAGCAGCTTCGGCCAGGGTTCCACTGAAGCTTTCTTT,CASSFGQGSTEAFF,.,TRBJ1-1,TRBV5-5,.
TGCAGCGTTGAAGATCAGTTTTACACTGAAGCTTTCTTT,CSVEDQFYTEAFF,.,TRBJ1-1,TRBV29-1,.
TGTGCCATCAGTGAGTCAATATGGACTTATGTTGCTGAAGCTTTCTTT,CAISESIWTYVAEAFF,.,TRBJ1-1,TRBV10-3,.
TGTGCCAGCAGCTCAGGAGCGGGGAGGAAGCCCCAGCATTTT,CASSSGAGRKPQHF,.,TRBJ1-5,TRBV7-2,.